This section outlines one T cell receptor (beta chain) sequence together with its context. This sample was included in a study of blood T cell repertoires in COVID-19. In the study overall: There were acute and convalescent COVID-19 samples, and they came from the United States, Italy and Spain.

The table came from immunoSEQ multiplex PCR; TCRdb's copy has only in-frame clones and leaves some out. The table includes tens of thousands of clones, approximately 86% detected once. The clonotype comes from a woman older than 75 in a cohort sampled during active or convalescent COVID-19. Input material: peripheral blood.

CDR3 nucleotides: TGCGCCAGCAGCTTGGCGGTAGTGGGCACAGATACGCAGTATTTT. Translation gives CASSLAVVGTDTQYF. The chain combines TRBV5-1 with TRBJ2-3; no reliable D call. CDR3 length equals 15 residues. The ends were cut back, 0 bases at V and 1 base at J, with 9 bases in the middle. Germline V lookup: CDR1 SGHRS, CDR2 YFSETQ.